The clone carrying this T cell receptor (beta chain) appeared many times. Its target is not known. Each diagnosis drew on symptoms, thyroxine, TRAb, thyroid ultrasound and orbital computed tomography findings. This record comes from a study of T cells in Graves' hyperthyroidism and ophthalmopathy. The overall study: The authors collected peripheral blood at initial diagnosis, before any treatment. Whole-study findings and limits: Using 13 V-J features, a model discriminated ophthalmopathy from stable hyperthyroidism. Blood also carried most thyroid clonotypes expanded above 0.001.

TCR beta CDR3 regions were amplified from RNA transcripts. A first-round RT-PCR of the TCR CDR3 used the HTBI primer set. Via MiXCR, TCRdb re-called the multiplex PCR reads, giving one row per CDR3 protein. The data show about 580,000 distinct CDR3 sequences, roughly 14% seen once. The sample was blood. The sequence was collected from a woman in her twenties or thirties with Graves' hyperthyroidism that later progressed to Graves' ophthalmopathy.

The CDR3 DNA follows: TGTGCCAGCAAGGGGCTCGGGACAGGGAGCGACGAGCAGTACTTC. This gives the protein CASKGLGTGSDEQYF. V and J are TRBV2 and TRBJ2-7, with 9 bases identical to TRBD1. The ends lost 7 bases at V and 5 bases at J; junction bases unmatched: 12. Looked up from germline, CDR1 is SNHLY and CDR2 is FYNNEI. The CDR3 contains 15 residues.